This T cell receptor (beta chain) was sequenced for a study of cytotoxic CD8 clonotypes in ibrutinib-treated CLL (dated by TCRdb to about 2021). With respect to the entire study: The cohort had over ten relapsed/refractory and around 16 treatment-naive patients; 17 to 18 were IGHV unmutated. The response samples were drawn at a median of roughly twelve months into treatment, with a range of about 6 to 40 months. Every sample from remission and from progressive disease was obtained while the patients were still on ibrutinib. Samples averaged approximately 260,000 productive templates and approximately 100,000 productive rearrangements. Longitudinal samples were available for about 30% of the 86 trial participants. Cryopreserved peripheral blood mononuclear cells were collected at three points: before therapy, at response, and at either sustained remission or disease progression. Partial responses were observed in about 25 patients and complete responses in 2; after a median follow-up of 68 months, remission was maintained in around 14 patients and progression was observed in some twelve. Study-level results and caveats: Sustained-remission and progressing patients did not have matched sampling times, and lymph node repertoires were not examined. An increase in clonality was observed at ibrutinib response, with clonality remaining stable during sustained remission and falling back toward baseline at progression. Public clonotypes were rare and either contracted or stayed stable during treatment, and the rise in clonality at ibrutinib response reflected the expansion of private clonotypes. Baseline clonality was found to be higher than that of age-matched healthy donors and was strongly correlated with circulating CD8+ T-cell counts.

A remark on this clone: Its antigen target is currently unknown. Nothing much larger sits one base from this clone, and base qualities are not available.

The time point label, read with the paper, signifies: eleven to twelve months on ibrutinib. For TCR beta library preparation, approximately 2 micrograms of genomic DNA was extracted from cryopreserved PBMCs. High-throughput TCR beta sequencing was performed on longitudinal blood samples from CLL patients receiving ibrutinib monotherapy. The patients took part in an open-label, single-center phase 2 trial of ibrutinib monotherapy. Measured from the cysteine to the phenylalanine, the CDR3 is 16 residues long. The DNA shown is the 48-base CDR3, in frame from base 1. A distance of 21 bases separates the germline ends of V and J, which lose 2 bases and 10 bases respectively. CDR1 and CDR2, per the germline V gene, are SGHDN and FVKESK. Each clonotype received, on average, around 10x coverage in deep resolution sequencing performed on a MiSeq, where the target depth lay between 1 in 1 million and 1 in 200,000 T cells. The immunoSEQ hsTCRB Kit was used to generate the TCR beta libraries. The published analysis was carried out like this. ImmunoSEQ Data Assistant and ImmunoSEQ Analyzer were used for data analysis, and V, D and J genes were assigned according to IMGT definitions. Clonality was computed as one minus normalized Shannon entropy of productive rearrangement frequencies, ranging from 0 to 1. Public clonotype analysis was restricted to overrepresented clonotypes comprising at least 0.05% of each patient's repertoire. About a dozen age-matched healthy donor repertoires from immuneACCESS were used as controls for clonality. Imported from immuneACCESS, the table was reduced by TCRdb to in-frame sequences with V and J called. These copies leave out some clones; in studies compared against another copy, an unresolved V gene accounts for under half, and the cause of the remainder is not known. That table supplies the V and J calls and clone size; D and trimming were determined from the DNA. The sample table contains roughly 63,000 clones; only one count was recorded for 57% of them. The ten largest clones add up to roughly 15% of the sample.

The specimen was PBMCs, collected after 12 months of ibrutinib treatment. The sequence links TRBV14 to TRBJ2-1; the best D guess is TRBD2, with 6 bases matching. The TCR comes from a human donor with chronic lymphocytic leukemia. The nucleotides are TGTGCCAGCAGCCAACTTCGGGGGATTTTAGCTGGCGAGCAGTTCTTC. It translates to CASSQLRGILAGEQFF.